A selection of T cell receptor beta chains follows, all from one sample in a study of T cell repertoires in cytomegalovirus infection. From the reads, TCRdb called clonotypes with MiXCR, one entry per CDR3 protein. The table includes hundreds of thousands of distinct CDR3 sequences, about 42% detected once. Their target antigens are unknown. Source: cultured PBMCs, taken from culture after CMV antigen stimulation. The receptors originated from a human donor in good health (CMV status not recorded). Some clones in this sample may be carry-over from other donors' samples. The CDR3 runs from the conserved cysteine through the conserved F or W. A D gene is named only where the DNA matches it firmly. Clone size is stated in some rows and not others, as once, few, many or a class when expanded.

TRBJ1-4 | TRBV10-2 | 17 | NA | NA | CASSEVPLSGAREKLFF | TGCGCCAGCAGTGAGGTTCCCCTGTCAGGGGCGCGTGAAAAACTGTTTTTT
TRBJ1-2 | TRBV19 | 13 | TRBD1 | few | CAIQEEGAQGYTF | TGTGCCATCCAGGAGGAGGGGGCGCAGGGCTACACCTTC
TRBJ2-5 | TRBV7-6 | 13 | NA | NA | CASSSEGQETQYF | TGTGCCAGCAGCTCTGAGGGACAAGAGACCCAGTACTTC
TRBJ2-7 | TRBV20-1 | 14 | NA | few | CSAPAANPPYEQYF | TGCAGTGCCCCAGCGGCCAACCCACCCTACGAGCAGTACTTC
TRBJ2-5 | TRBV4-2 | 17 | TRBD2 | few | CASSQDSASGGEETQYF | TGTGCCAGCAGCCAAGATTCGGCTAGCGGGGGGGAAGAGACCCAGTACTTC
TRBJ2-3 | TRBV7-2 | 15 | TRBD1 | NA | CASSSRGPSTDTQYF | TGTGCCAGCAGCTCCAGGGGGCCCAGCACAGATACGCAGTATTTT
TRBJ1-2 | TRBV11-2 | 15 | TRBD1 | NA | CASRKPGQENYGYTF | TGTGCCAGCAGAAAACCGGGACAGGAGAACTATGGCTACACCTTC
TRBJ2-5 | TRBV20-1 | 15 | TRBD2 | NA | CSATISGSPQETQYF | TGCAGTGCTACCATTAGCGGGAGCCCTCAAGAGACCCAGTACTTC
TRBJ2-7 | TRBV6-1 | 13 | NA | few | CASCFSGAREQYF | TGTGCCAGCTGCTTTTCCGGGGCCCGCGAGCAGTACTTC
TRBJ2-3 | TRBV7-2 | 16 | TRBD2 | NA | CASSLAAGTSTDTQYF | TGTGCCAGCAGCTTAGCAGCGGGGACCAGCACAGATACGCAGTATTTT
TRBJ1-2 | TRBV7-2 | 14 | NA | many | CASSLDGGRDGYTF | TGTGCCAGCAGCTTAGATGGAGGGAGAGATGGCTACACCTTC
TRBJ2-7 | TRBV27 | 14 | NA | NA | CASSLLGRAHEQYF | TGTGCCAGCAGTTTACTTGGCAGGGCCCACGAGCAGTACTTC
TRBJ2-7 | TRBV19 | 14 | NA | NA | CASSISGEGYEQYF | TGTGCCAGTAGTATATCGGGGGAAGGCTACGAGCAGTACTTC
TRBJ2-5 | TRBV29-1 | 12 | NA | NA | CSVVTQGETQYF | TGCAGCGTCGTTACTCAGGGGGAGACCCAGTACTTC
TRBJ1-6 | TRBV7-8 | 16 | NA | NA | CASSLMRSGVGSPLHF | TGTGCCAGCAGCCTAATGCGGAGCGGGGTCGGATCACCCCTCCACTTT
TRBJ1-2 | TRBV7-2 | 14 | NA | few | CASSLRTANYGYTF | TGTGCCAGCAGCTTAAGGACGGCCAACTATGGCTACACCTTC
TRBJ2-3 | TRBV15 | 15 | NA | NA | CATSRDQAAPDTQYF | TGTGCCACCAGCAGAGATCAGGCGGCCCCAGATACGCAGTATTTT
TRBJ2-5 | TRBV4-1 | 16 | NA | few | CASSQRFDGLQETQYF | TGCGCCAGCAGCCAACGGTTTGACGGACTCCAAGAGACCCAGTACTTC
TRBJ2-1 | TRBV27 | 18 | TRBD2 | once | CASTAKTLAGASYNEQFF | TGTGCCAGCACCGCGAAAACCCTAGCGGGAGCATCCTACAATGAGCAGTTCTTC
TRBJ2-7 | TRBV5-4 | 18 | TRBD2 | NA | CASSAGTSGVHPSYEQYF | TGTGCCAGCAGCGCCGGGACTAGCGGGGTACACCCCTCCTACGAGCAGTACTTC
TRBJ2-1 | TRBV19 | 17 | NA | NA | CASSMRGWRDPYNEQFF | TGTGCCAGTAGTATGAGGGGTTGGAGGGACCCCTACAATGAGCAGTTCTTC
TRBJ2-1 | TRBV6-6 | 14 | TRBD2 | NA | CASGGGWSHNEQFF | TGTGCCAGCGGGGGGGGTTGGTCCCACAATGAGCAGTTCTTC
TRBJ1-2 | TRBV7-2 | 15 | NA | few | CASSFTTEVNYGYTF | TGTGCCAGCAGCTTTACGACAGAAGTAAACTATGGCTACACCTTC
TRBJ2-5 | TRBV6-6 | 15 | NA | NA | CASSYSQGGAETQYF | TGTGCCAGCAGTTACTCTCAGGGGGGCGCGGAGACCCAGTACTTC
TRBJ2-3 | TRBV12-3/TRBV12-4 | 16 | NA | NA | CASIPSESGLTDTQYF | TGTGCCAGCATACCGTCGGAGTCCGGACTCACAGATACGCAGTATTTT
TRBJ1-5 | TRBV19 | 14 | NA | few | CASDKGLENQPQHF | TGTGCCAGTGACAAAGGGTTAGAGAATCAGCCCCAGCATTTT
TRBJ1-2 | TRBV7-3 | 14 | TRBD1 | NA | CASTPNDRAYGYTF | TGTGCCAGCACCCCGAACGACAGGGCCTATGGCTACACCTTC
TRBJ1-1 | TRBV5-6 | 18 | TRBD1 | NA | CASSKDRGRIFADTEAFF | TGTGCCAGCAGCAAGGACAGGGGGCGGATTTTCGCGGACACTGAAGCTTTCTTT
TRBJ1-6 | TRBV7-2 | 15 | TRBD1 | many | CASSPRQGADSPLHF | TGTGCCAGCAGCCCCAGACAGGGGGCGGATTCACCCCTCCACTTT
TRBJ1-3 | TRBV7-2 | 13 | NA | NA | CASTLGSGNTIYF | TGTGCCAGCACCTTGGGCTCTGGAAACACCATATATTTT
TRBJ1-2 | TRBV10-3 | 16 | TRBD1 | NA | CAISESWQGADYGYTF | TGTGCCATCAGTGAGTCATGGCAGGGGGCGGACTATGGCTACACCTTC
TRBJ2-1 | TRBV7-2 | 13 | NA | NA | CASSPPRVGEQFF | TGTGCCAGCAGCCCACCCAGGGTCGGCGAGCAGTTCTTC
TRBJ1-2 | TRBV5-4 | 13 | NA | NA | CASRAGEGYGYTF | TGTGCCAGCCGGGCAGGGGAGGGCTATGGCTACACCTTC
TRBJ2-5 | TRBV6-5 | 15 | TRBD2 | once | CASSLAGVWQETQYF | TGTGCCAGCAGTTTAGCGGGAGTTTGGCAAGAGACCCAGTACTTC
TRBJ2-5 | TRBV18 | 16 | NA | NA | CASSPRMGSGQETQYF | TGTGCCAGCTCACCACGTATGGGGTCGGGCCAAGAGACCCAGTACTTC
TRBJ1-1 | TRBV19 | 14 | TRBD1 | NA | CASSVTGGGTEAFF | TGTGCCAGTAGTGTTACAGGGGGGGGCACTGAAGCTTTCTTT
TRBJ2-5 | TRBV29-1 | 12 | NA | NA | CSARVQQETQYF | TGCAGCGCTCGGGTCCAACAAGAGACCCAGTACTTC
TRBJ2-2 | TRBV4-1 | 17 | NA | few | CASSQWSGQSVTGELFF | TGCGCCAGCAGCCAATGGTCGGGGCAGTCGGTCACCGGGGAGCTGTTTTTT
TRBJ2-7 | TRBV4-3 | 17 | NA | NA | CASSQEAGVSVRYEQYF | TGCGCCAGCAGCCAAGAGGCAGGCGTGTCCGTTCGCTACGAGCAGTACTTC
TRBJ2-7 | TRBV3-1 | 15 | NA | NA | CASSQVWLAGREQYF | TGTGCCAGCAGCCAAGTATGGCTAGCCGGGCGGGAGCAGTACTTC
TRBJ1-5 | TRBV6-1 | 13 | NA | NA | CASKAVLDQPQHF | TGTGCCAGTAAGGCCGTTCTTGACCAGCCCCAGCATTTT
TRBJ1-5 | TRBV19 | 16 | NA | NA | CASSIRADALNQPQHF | TGTGCCAGTAGTATCCGGGCAGACGCACTCAATCAGCCCCAGCATTTT
TRBJ2-3 | TRBV7-9 | 11 | NA | NA | CASGGSDTQYF | TGTGCCTCAGGCGGGTCAGATACGCAGTATTTT
TRBJ2-5 | TRBV12-3/TRBV12-4 | 13 | TRBD2 | NA | CASSLAGKETQYF | TGTGCCAGCAGTCTAGCGGGGAAAGAGACCCAGTACTTC
TRBJ2-7 | TRBV4-1 | 14 | NA | NA | CASSQRYRVDEQYF | TGCGCCAGCAGCCAACGGTATAGGGTGGACGAGCAGTACTTC
TRBJ2-3 | TRBV7-2 | 14 | TRBD2 | NA | CASSLSLAGDTQYF | TGTGCCAGCAGCTTAAGCCTAGCGGGAGATACGCAGTATTTT
TRBJ1-1 | TRBV30 | 14 | NA | NA | CAWRSWDMNTEAFF | TGTGCCTGGAGGTCTTGGGACATGAACACTGAAGCTTTCTTT
TRBJ2-7 | TRBV7-2 | 14 | NA | few | CASSYRATAYEQYF | TGTGCCAGCAGCTATCGGGCCACAGCCTACGAGCAGTACTTC